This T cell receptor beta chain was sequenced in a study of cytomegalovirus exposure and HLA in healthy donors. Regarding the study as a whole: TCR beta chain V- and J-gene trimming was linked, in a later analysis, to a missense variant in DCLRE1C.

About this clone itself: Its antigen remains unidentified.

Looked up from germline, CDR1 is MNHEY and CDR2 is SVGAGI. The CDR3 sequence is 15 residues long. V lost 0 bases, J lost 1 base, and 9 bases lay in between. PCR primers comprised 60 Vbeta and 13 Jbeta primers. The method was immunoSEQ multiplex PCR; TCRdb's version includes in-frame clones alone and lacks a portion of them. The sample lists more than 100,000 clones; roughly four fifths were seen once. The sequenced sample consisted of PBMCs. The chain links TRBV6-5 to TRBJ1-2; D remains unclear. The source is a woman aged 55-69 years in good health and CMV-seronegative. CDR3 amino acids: CASSYSPGLNYGYTF. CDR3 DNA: TGTGCCAGCAGTTACTCGCCCGGACTTAACTATGGCTACACCTTC.